This entry lists 21 T cell receptor beta chains sequenced from one sample in a study of T cell responses to AZD1222 COVID-19 vaccine. TCRdb keeps only in-frame clones here, not all; method: immunoSEQ multiplex PCR. The top ten clones hold approximately 1.2% of a sample with 100,000 to 150,000 clones, more than 90% of them seen once. Source: peripheral blood, taken 28 days after the second AZD1222 dose. The source of these receptors is an adult who received the AZD1222 COVID-19 vaccine.

J is TRBJ1-5 and V is TRBV18, with 8 bases lining up with TRBD1. Looked up from germline, CDR1 is KGHSH and CDR2 is LQKENI. CDR3 length: 14 amino acids. With 3 bases clipped from V and 10 bases from J, the junction kept 8 bases outside the gene matches. The CDR3: CASSPAQGEGPQHF. The CDR3 DNA follows: TGTGCCAGCTCACCGGCACAGGGGGAAGGACCCCAGCATTTT.

The chain uses TRBV19 and TRBJ1-5, with D possibly being TRBD1 (5 bases). This CDR3 is built from 12 residues. V was trimmed by 5 bases and J by 5 bases, leaving 7 bases between them. The germline V gene has CDR1 LNHDA and CDR2 SQIVND (reference sequence). CDR3 loop: CASSWGDQPQHF. The CDR3 DNA reads as TGTGCCAGTAGTTGGGGGGATCAGCCCCAGCATTTT.

This chain uses TRBV24-1 with TRBJ1-2; D gene ambiguous. Germline lookup yields CDR1 KGHDR and CDR2 SFDVKD. The CDR3 covers 13 residues. Trimming cost V 4 bases and J 1 base, with 6 bases left between them. The CDR3 loop is CATSDGYNYGYTF. The CDR3 nucleotides read TGTGCCACCAGTGACGGTTATAACTATGGCTACACCTTC.

This rearrangement joins TRBV5-6 to TRBJ1-2; TRBD1 matches at 8 bases. The CDR3 spans 14 residues. In germline, CDR1 is SGHDT, CDR2 YYEEEE. Losses at the gene ends were 0 bases for V and 9 bases for J; bases not matched to a gene: 7. CDR3 bases: TGTGCCAGCAGCTTGGTGACAGGGGATTTGCGCTACACCTTC. Protein sequence: CASSLVTGDLRYTF.

The chain joins TRBV25-1 to TRBJ2-3; D may be TRBD2 (5 bases). Trimming took 9 bases from V and 2 from J, leaving 21 bases between them. The germline gives CDR1 MGHDK, CDR2 SYGVNS. The CDR3 loop spans 16 amino acids. The DNA for the CDR3 is TGTGCCAGGGCCCCCTGGACTCGCACCTACACAGATACGCAGTATTTT. Translated, it gives CARAPWTRTYTDTQYF.

CDR3 bases: TGTGCCAGTCTGGAGTGGGGCTCTGGAAACACCATATATTTT. It is translated as CASLEWGSGNTIYF. The chain combines TRBV19 with TRBJ1-3; D uncertain. Germline-derived CDR1 and CDR2 are LNHDA and SQIVND (reference sequence). V shed 8 bases and J shed 0 bases, with 11 bases lying between them. CDR3 size: 14 residues.

The chain carries TRBV10-3 and TRBJ1-5; unclear D gene. Per the germline V gene, CDR1 is ENHRY and CDR2 is SYGVKD. The CDR3 length is 15 residues. The ends were cut back, 2 bases at V and 1 base at J, with 9 bases in the middle. The CDR3 loop is CAISETDLSNQPQHF. CDR3 in DNA: TGTGCCATCAGTGAGACCGATCTAAGCAATCAGCCCCAGCATTTT.

The rearrangement links TRBV28 to TRBJ2-5, with D possibly TRBD2 on 5 matching bases. The CDR3 is 12 residues long. Trimming removed 4 bases at V and 4 bases at J, with 7 bases between. Germline V gives CDR1 MDHEN, CDR2 SYDVKM. The CDR3, as DNA: TGTGCCAGCAGTTCCAGCGGAGAGACCCAGTACTTC. This translates into CASSSSGETQYF.

The V call is TRBV6-5, the J call TRBJ1-4, with D tentatively TRBD1 (5 bases). Germline-derived CDR1 and CDR2 are MNHEY and SVGAGI. V lost 3 bases to trimming and J lost 4 bases, with 9 bases between them. This CDR3 is 14 amino acids long. CDR3 bases: TGTGCCAGCAGTTATAACAGGTATAATGAAAAACTGTTTTTT. It encodes CASSYNRYNEKLFF.

In regard to this clone: Its ends do not fully match the called genes, so a read error is possible. V is TRBV6-2 or TRBV6-3 and J is TRBJ1-1; the D is unclear. Germline loops: CDR1 MNHEY, CDR2 SVGEGT. The CDR3 consists of 14 residues. This chain's CDR3 is CASSYYGVNTEAFF. CDR3 sequence (DNA): TGTGCCAGCAGCTACTATGGGGTGAACACTGAAGCTTTCTTT.

The CDR3 spells CASSLRDRGQHEQYF. CDR3 nucleotides: TGTGCCAGCAGCTTAAGGGACAGGGGCCAACACGAGCAGTACTTC. The gene calls are TRBV7-6 and TRBJ2-7; 10 bases line up with TRBD1. The CDR3 loop spans 15 amino acids. J gave up 5 bases and V 2 bases, and 6 bases lay outside the gene matches. Germline-derived CDR1 and CDR2 are SGHVS and FNYEAQ.

The chain carries TRBV2 and TRBJ1-2; D not certain. CDR1 is SNHLY, CDR2 FYNNEI, per germline. CDR3 size: 14 residues. V lost 2 bases, J lost 5 bases, and 12 bases lay in between. This CDR3 is CASSEKAGPYGYTF. In DNA, the CDR3 is TGTGCCAGCAGTGAAAAGGCCGGACCGTATGGCTACACCTTC.

CDR3 protein: CASSSRDRGTNEKLFF. CDR3 DNA: TGTGCCAGCAGCTCCCGGGACAGGGGGACTAATGAAAAACTGTTTTTT. The genes are TRBV13 and TRBJ1-4, with 11 bases fitting TRBD1. The V gene's germline CDR1 is PRHDT and CDR2 FYEKMQ (reference sequence). Trimming cost V 4 bases and J 2 bases; bases outside gene matches: 3. The CDR3 sequence is 16 residues long. The whole variable domain, remainder taken from reference TRBV13 and TRBJ1-4, is AAGVIQSPRHLIKEKRETATLKCYPIPRHDTVYWYQQGPGQDPQFLISFYEKMQSDKGSIPDRFSAQQFSDYHSELNMSSLELGDSALYFCASSSRDRGTNEKLFFGSGTQLSVL.

The rearrangement links TRBV19 to TRBJ1-5; D remains ambiguous. The CDR3 runs 15 residues. Between the trimmed V and J ends, which lost 2 bases and 1 base, there was a span of 9 bases. Per the germline V gene, CDR1 is LNHDA and CDR2 is SQIVND (reference sequence). CDR3 nucleotides: TGTGCCAGTAGTATACGGGGTAGGAGCAATCAGCCCCAGCATTTT. Protein product: CASSIRGRSNQPQHF. The full variable domain, with the rest looked up from reference TRBV19 and TRBJ1-5, is DGGITQSPKYLFRKEGQNVTLSCEQNLNHDAMYWYRQDPGQGLRLIYYSQIVNDFQKGDIAEGYSVSREKKESFPLTVTSAQKNPTAFYLCASSIRGRSNQPQHFGDGTRLSIL.

The rearrangement links TRBV29-1 to TRBJ1-4; D might be TRBD1 (5 bases). There are 12 residues in the CDR3. CDR1 and CDR2 from the germline V gene are SQVTM and ANQGSEA. V lost 7 bases and J lost 7, with 13 bases in between. The CDR3 region has the DNA TGCAGCGCTTGGGACGTAGGTGAAAAACTGTTTTTT. Protein product: CSAWDVGEKLFF.

The chain carries TRBV5-4 and TRBJ2-7, with TRBD2 matching 14 bases. J was trimmed by 1 base and V by 4 bases; bases with no gene match: 4. This CDR3 has 16 residues. Looked up from germline, CDR1 is SGHNT and CDR2 is YYREEE (reference sequence). The CDR3 DNA is TGTGCCAGCAGCGCGACTAGCGGGAGGGGATCCTACGAGCAGTACTTC. Translated, it gives CASSATSGRGSYEQYF.

The chain has TRBV10-2 and TRBJ2-7, with TRBD2 matching over 7 bases. CDR1 and CDR2 from the germline V gene are WSHSY and SAAADI. There are 14 residues in the CDR3. V gave up 6 bases and J gave up 3 bases; unmatched junction bases: 8. The CDR3, as DNA: TGCGCCAGCAGAACCCGGGACTACGACTACGAGCAGTACTTC. This translates into CASRTRDYDYEQYF.

The rearrangement links TRBV12-3 or TRBV12-4 to TRBJ1-1; D is possibly TRBD1 (6 bases). The CDR3 has 13 amino acids. Trimming took 3 bases from V and 6 from J, leaving 11 bases between them. Here the CDR3 reads CASSLREGAEAFF. The DNA for the CDR3 is TGTGCCAGCAGTTTGAGGGAGGGGGCTGAAGCTTTCTTT.

The V gene is TRBV11-2, the J gene TRBJ2-7, with a tentative D call TRBD1 (5 bases). Looked up from germline, CDR1 is SGHAT and CDR2 is FQNNGV. V was cut by 1 base and J by 6 bases, with 16 bases left in between. The CDR3 sequence is 15 residues long. CDR3 sequence reads: CASSLGPQGFSEQYF. CDR3 coding DNA: TGTGCCAGCAGCTTAGGCCCCCAGGGATTCTCCGAGCAGTACTTC.

CDR3 in amino acids: CATSRDGADLYGANVLTF. CDR3 coding DNA: TGTGCCACCAGCAGAGACGGCGCCGATCTTTATGGGGCCAACGTCCTGACTTTC. This rearrangement joins TRBV15 to TRBJ2-6, with D unclear. The CDR3 covers 18 residues. Germline assignment: CDR1 LNHNV and CDR2 YYDKDF (reference sequence). V dropped 0 bases and J dropped 3 bases, with 15 bases sitting between them. Full variable domain (remainder filled in from reference TRBV15 and TRBJ2-6): DAMVIQNPRYQVTQFGKPVTLSCSQTLNHNVMYWYQQKSSQAPKLLFHYYDKDFNNEADTPDNFQSRRPNTSFCFLDIRSPGLGDTAMYLCATSRDGADLYGANVLTFGAGSRLTVL.

J is TRBJ1-4 and V is TRBV3-1 (or the pseudogene TRBV3-2), with D perhaps matching TRBD1 (5 bases). Germline CDR1 and CDR2: LGHDT and YNNKEL (reference sequence). CDR3 size: 14 residues. V was shortened by 2 bases and J by 7 bases, with 11 bases between the two germline ends. Here the CDR3 reads CASSQPTEGEKLFF. For the CDR3, the DNA is TGTGCCAGCAGCCAACCGACAGAGGGTGAAAAACTGTTTTTT.